This TCR beta chain was retrieved from a study of cytomegalovirus exposure and HLA in healthy donors. Whole-study findings and limits: Some V segments (TRBV6-2 and TRBV6-3 among them) were excluded as indistinguishable. Per a later analysis, roughly 17,000 TCR beta sequences showed association with HLA alleles at 0.05 false discovery rate.

Whereas donors were nominally healthy upon sampling, unrecorded immune exposures were probable. PCR amplification relied on 60 Vbeta primers (plus 13 Jbeta primers). Some clones are missing from TCRdb's copy, which holds only in-frame ones; the method was immunoSEQ multiplex PCR. The data contain some 130,000 clones, 80% of them singletons. This clone was seen a handful of times. Its specificity is not known. V dropped 4 bases and J dropped 8 bases, with 15 bases sitting between them. In germline, CDR1 is MNHNY, CDR2 SVGAGI (reference sequence). There are 15 residues in the CDR3. The specimen sequenced was PBMCs. The sequence came from a young man in good health and CMV-seronegative. The chain combines TRBV6-6 with TRBJ1-6, with D possibly TRBD1 on 6 matching bases. This CDR3 is CASSLEGGPDSPLHF. The CDR3 DNA sequence: TGTGCCAGCAGTTTGGAGGGGGGGCCGGATTCACCCCTCCACTTT.